This T cell receptor beta chain was sequenced for a study of T cell repertoires in cytomegalovirus infection. Points from the study as a whole: Identification of carriers of CMV plus the relevant HLA was performed using cumulative public TCR beta family frequency.

CDR1 and CDR2 (germline): SGHRS, YFSETQ. V shed 5 bases and J 2 bases; nucleotides not matched to a gene: 2. The CDR3 extends over 13 amino acids. MiXCR, applied by TCRdb to the reads, yields one record per CDR3 protein. The data hold about 130,000 distinct CDR3 sequences, with 8.8% observed a single time. The sample holds a few counts of this clonotype. The antigen remains undetermined. This chain connects TRBV5-1 to TRBJ2-3; 7 nucleotides agree with TRBD2. The receptor comes from a human donor in good health (CMV status not recorded). Some clones in this sample may be carry-over from other donors' samples. Sequencing used PBMCs. Here the CDR3 reads CASRRDYTDTQYF. The CDR3 DNA follows: TGCGCCAGCAGACGGGACTACACAGATACGCAGTATTTT.